Each of the 28 T cell receptor beta chains below was sequenced from the same sample in a study of glioma-infiltrating T cells after dendritic cell vaccination. The protocol was immunoSEQ multiplex PCR, while the TCRdb copy is restricted to in-frame clones and leaves out a portion. This table holds tens of thousands of clones, about four fifths found once. Time point of the sample: after dendritic cell vaccination, including at tumor progression/relapse. This material consisted of blood, taken after dendritic cell vaccination. The origin of the receptors is a human donor with glioblastoma.

The chain is built from TRBV30 and TRBJ2-3; TRBD1 is a possible D gene (6 bases). The CDR3 loop spans 13 amino acids. Trimming removed 5 bases at V and 7 bases at J, with 16 bases between. CDR1 and CDR2 (germline): GTSNPN, SVGIG (reference sequence). This chain's CDR3 is CAWSTGTGYTQYF. The CDR3 region has the DNA TGTGCCTGGTCCACAGGGACCGGGTATACGCAGTATTTT.

The chain recombines TRBV4-1 with TRBJ2-7; TRBD1 matches at 12 bases. After removal of 3 bases from V and 2 bases from J, the junction contained 17 bases not matched to a gene. Germline V lookup: CDR1 MGHRA, CDR2 YSYEKL. The length of the CDR3 is 20 residues. The DNA for the CDR3 is TGCGCCAGCAGCCAGACACCCGGGACAGGGGGCCCCTATCCCCCCTACGAGCAGTACTTC. Translation gives CASSQTPGTGGPYPPYEQYF.

The genes are TRBV6-5 and TRBJ2-2, with D unclear. Germline lookup yields CDR1 MNHEY and CDR2 SVGAGI. Deletions cut 4 bases from V and 8 bases from J, with 11 bases between. The CDR3 covers 13 residues. CDR3 sequence: CASSSPVVGELFF. In DNA form, the CDR3 reads TGTGCCAGCAGTTCCCCCGTTGTGGGGGAGCTGTTTTTT.

The chain links TRBV7-8 to TRBJ1-4, with 9 bases matching TRBD1. V shed 4 bases, J shed 8 bases, and the junction held 8 bases outside the gene matches. The CDR3 contains 15 residues. Per germline, CDR1 SGHVS and CDR2 FQNEAQ. This chain's CDR3 is CASSSRTGVEEKLFF. The CDR3 region has the DNA TGTGCCAGCAGCTCGCGGACAGGGGTCGAGGAAAAACTGTTTTTT.

Only a few counts were recorded for this clone. V is TRBV6-1 and J is TRBJ1-1; 8 positions match TRBD1. Trimming took 6 bases from V and 3 from J; bases not matched to a gene: 6. Germline V gene lookup returns CDR1 MNHNS and CDR2 SASEGT. The CDR3 extends over 14 amino acids. CDR3 in amino acids: CASSPGGLDTEAFF. CDR3 nucleotides: TGTGCCAGCAGCCCAGGGGGCCTTGACACTGAAGCTTTCTTT.

This chain connects TRBV7-2 to TRBJ1-1, with D maybe TRBD1 (5 bases). Trimming removed 5 bases from V and 0 bases from J, with 10 bases in between. This CDR3 spans 14 amino acids. CDR1 is SGHTA, CDR2 FQGNSA, per germline. The CDR3 coding sequence is TGTGCCAGCAGCGTGGGGCAGGTGAACACTGAAGCTTTCTTT. Amino acid sequence: CASSVGQVNTEAFF.

The V and J genes are TRBV29-1 and TRBJ2-5, with D possibly TRBD1 on 5 matching bases. CDR3 length: 11 amino acids. V lost 5 bases and J 8 bases, leaving 12 bases between the germline ends. Germline CDR1 reads SQVTM; CDR2 reads ANQGSEA. CDR3 bases: TGCAGCGTTTATTTAGGGGAAACCCAGTACTTC. It encodes CSVYLGETQYF. Complete variable domain (other parts from reference TRBV29-1 and TRBJ2-5): SAVISQKPSRDICQRGTSLTIQCQVDSQVTMMFWYRQQPGQSLTLIATANQGSEATYESGFVIDKFPISRPNLTFSTLTVSNMSPEDSSIYLCSVYLGETQYFGPGTRLLVL.

Comments on this clone: This sample also contains other DNA sequences that code for the same CDR3. The chain employs TRBV27 and TRBJ1-5; D unresolved. V shed 4 bases and J shed 4 bases, with 8 bases lying between them. The germline gives CDR1 MNHEY, CDR2 SMNVEV (reference sequence). This CDR3 region has 13 residues. The DNA for the CDR3 is TGTGCCAGCAGTTCTATTAGTAATCAGCCCCAGCATTTT. It codes for CASSSISNQPQHF.

The chain recombines TRBV9 with TRBJ1-4; 7 positions agree with TRBD1. V lost 0 bases and J lost 2; bases outside the gene matches: 4. This CDR3 is built from 16 residues. The V gene's germline CDR1 is SGDLS and CDR2 YYNGEE. CDR3 sequence: CASSVEAGGTNEKLFF. CDR3 DNA: TGTGCCAGCAGCGTAGAGGCAGGGGGGACTAATGAAAAACTGTTTTTT.

The V and J genes are TRBV18 and TRBJ2-7; D might be TRBD1 (6 bases). The CDR3 length is 15 residues. Germline V gene lookup returns CDR1 KGHSH and CDR2 LQKENI. Trimming stripped 3 bases from V and 4 bases from J, with 16 bases between. CDR3: CASSPRIDRLYEQYF. CDR3 DNA sequence: TGTGCCAGCTCACCTCGAATCGACAGGTTATACGAGCAGTACTTC.

The chain uses TRBV6-6 and TRBJ1-2, with D possibly being TRBD1 (5 bases). Germline CDR1 reads MNHNY; CDR2 reads SVGAGI (reference sequence). The CDR3 spans 15 residues. V dropped 7 bases and J dropped 5 bases, with 20 bases sitting between them. This chain's CDR3 is CASIKGGWPGYGYTF. DNA of the CDR3: TGTGCCAGCATCAAAGGAGGGTGGCCAGGGTATGGCTACACCTTC.

The CDR3 reads CAWENGDRFWWLHF. CDR3 DNA sequence: TGTGCCTGGGAAAACGGGGACAGGTTCTGGTGGCTCCACTTT. V and J are TRBV30 and TRBJ1-6; 8 bases map to TRBD1. With 5 bases clipped from V and 16 bases from J, the junction kept 16 bases outside the gene matches. Germline V gene data show CDR1 as GTSNPN and CDR2 as SVGIG (reference sequence). CDR3 length equals 14 residues.

The rearrangement uses TRBV9 and TRBJ1-5; 10 bases line up with TRBD1. V was pared by 5 bases and J by 5 bases, with 7 bases of the junction left unmatched. This CDR3 contains 15 residues. Per the germline V gene, CDR1 is SGDLS and CDR2 is YYNGEE. CDR3 sequence reads: CASSKTGTGDQPQHF. Written as DNA, the CDR3 is TGTGCCAGCAGTAAAACTGGGACAGGGGATCAGCCCCAGCATTTT.

The rearrangement uses TRBV19 and TRBJ2-7, with 12 positions matching TRBD2. V trimming: 5 bases; J trimming: 4 bases; junction bases outside the gene matches: 6. CDR3 length: 15 residues. The germline V gene has CDR1 LNHDA and CDR2 SQIVND (reference sequence). CDR3 in amino acids: CASSVGTSGPYEQYF. The CDR3 DNA is TGTGCCAGTAGTGTGGGGACTAGCGGGCCTTACGAGCAGTACTTC.

The chain combines TRBV4-1 with TRBJ2-3; a possible D gene is TRBD1 (5 bases). The ends were cut back, 2 bases at V and 2 bases at J, with 17 bases in the middle. CDR1 and CDR2 from the germline V gene are MGHRA and YSYEKL. The CDR3 consists of 17 residues. CDR3 sequence reads: CASSQRRSRGATDTQYF. Here the CDR3 DNA reads TGCGCCAGCAGCCAACGAAGAAGTAGGGGCGCCACAGATACGCAGTATTTT.

This clone was seen once. The chain uses TRBV5-1 and TRBJ2-7, with TRBD1 identical over 9 bases. Germline CDR1 and CDR2: SGHRS and YFSETQ. Trimming cost V 4 bases and J 1 base; bases outside gene matches: 12. This CDR3 comprises 17 residues. CDR3 DNA: TGCGCCAGCAGCCTAATAGGACAGGGGCTTAAGTCCTACGAGCAGTACTTC. It encodes CASSLIGQGLKSYEQYF.

The chain joins TRBV25-1 to TRBJ2-1; 10 nucleotides match TRBD1. CDR3 length: 16 amino acids. After removal of 3 bases from V and 5 bases from J, the junction contained 7 bases not matched to a gene. Per germline, CDR1 MGHDK and CDR2 SYGVNS. The CDR3, as DNA: TGTGCCAGCAGTGACTTAGGACAGGGGGTTCACAATGAGCAGTTCTTC. The encoded protein is CASSDLGQGVHNEQFF.

The gene calls are TRBV4-1 and TRBJ2-7, with 7 bases identical to TRBD2. V trimming: 1 base; J trimming: 9 bases; junction bases outside the gene matches: 12. Germline assignment: CDR1 MGHRA and CDR2 YSYEKL. The CDR3 consists of 15 residues. The CDR3 coding sequence is TGCGCCAGCAGCCAAGGGCGGGGGACGGGCCGGGGGCAGTACTTC. Encoded protein: CASSQGRGTGRGQYF.

This clone qualifies as medium-sized. The J gene is TRBJ2-7, the V gene TRBV19; 13 positions match TRBD2. The trim removed 4 bases at V and 5 bases at J, leaving 8 bases unmatched. Germline V lookup: CDR1 LNHDA, CDR2 SQIVND (reference sequence). The CDR3 runs 16 residues. Here the CDR3 DNA reads TGTGCCAGTAGTACTACTAGCGGGGGGGCAGGCGACGAGCAGTACTTC. It specifies CASSTTSGGAGDEQYF.

The chain is built from TRBV7-9 and TRBJ2-1; D is unclear. Germline V CDR1 and CDR2: SEHNR, FQNEAQ (reference sequence). Trimming removed 5 bases at V and 5 bases at J, with 13 bases between. The CDR3 is made up of 14 amino acids. The CDR3 region is CASSIESLNNEQFF. CDR3 DNA sequence: TGTGCCAGCAGCATCGAGAGCCTTAACAATGAGCAGTTCTTC.

This clone occurred a few times. This sequence joins TRBV5-5 and TRBJ1-4; the D is unclear. Trimming took 5 bases from V and 0 from J, leaving 14 bases between them. There are 16 residues in the CDR3. Germline V gene data show CDR1 as SGHKS and CDR2 as YYEKEE (reference sequence). The CDR3 protein is CASSISSDATNEKLFF. CDR3 nucleotides: TGTGCCAGCAGTATTTCCAGCGATGCAACTAATGAAAAACTGTTTTTT.

The chain combines TRBV28 with TRBJ1-5; no clear D. The CDR3 sequence is 11 residues long. The germline CDR1 and CDR2 sequences are MDHEN and SYDVKM. Trimming removed 3 bases from V and 8 bases from J, with 5 bases in between. Here the CDR3 reads CASSLAEPQHF. CDR3 coding DNA: TGTGCCAGCAGTTTGGCGGAGCCCCAGCATTTT. The variable domain in full, with the rest retrieved from reference TRBV28 and TRBJ1-5, is DVKVTQSSRYLVKRTGEKVFLECVQDMDHENMFWYRQDPGLGLRLIYFSYDVKMKEKGDIPEGYSVSREKKERFSLILESASTNQTSMYLCASSLAEPQHFGDGTRLSIL.

V usage is TRBV5-6 and J usage is TRBJ2-2, with D perhaps TRBD2 (5 bases). Germline V CDR1 and CDR2: SGHDT, YYEEEE. Trimming left V 5 bases short and J 4 bases short, with 9 bases between. This CDR3 is built from 13 residues. In DNA form, the CDR3 reads TGTGCCAGCAGTCTTGGAGGCACCGGGGAGCTGTTTTTT. Its protein product is CASSLGGTGELFF.

This chain connects TRBV4-3 to TRBJ2-3; 9 bases map to TRBD2. The germline gives CDR1 LGHNA, CDR2 YSLEER. Germline trimming cut 1 base from V and 3 bases from J; bases unmatched to any gene: 5. The CDR3 covers 16 residues. The CDR3 region is CASSQAGSGGTDTQYF. Here the CDR3 DNA reads TGCGCCAGCAGCCAAGCCGGTAGCGGGGGAACAGATACGCAGTATTTT.

This clone was seen just once. This chain connects TRBV10-2 to TRBJ2-7; D is possibly TRBD1 (6 bases). The V end was cut by 3 bases, the J end by 0 bases, with 9 bases between. Germline loops: CDR1 WSHSY, CDR2 SAAADI. The CDR3 length is 14 residues. CDR3 region: CASSDDRFSYEQYF. The CDR3 region has the DNA TGCGCCAGCAGTGATGACAGGTTCTCCTACGAGCAGTACTTC.

The chain uses TRBV15 and TRBJ2-5, with a weak D call TRBD1 (7 bases). The V end was cut by 3 bases, the J end by 1 base, with 15 bases between. Germline CDR1 LNHNV, CDR2 YYDKDF (reference sequence). This CDR3 is 16 amino acids long. The CDR3 spells CATSSLEGAAQETQYF. DNA of the CDR3: TGTGCCACCAGCAGCCTGGAGGGGGCGGCCCAAGAGACCCAGTACTTC.

The V and J genes are TRBV5-1 and TRBJ2-1; TRBD2 aligns across 7 bases. V was clipped by 4 bases and J by 0 bases; unmatched bases: 7. Germline lookup yields CDR1 SGHRS and CDR2 YFSETQ. The length of the CDR3 is 16 residues. In DNA, the CDR3 is TGCGCCAGCAGCCAACAAGGGGAGGGCTCCTACAATGAGCAGTTCTTC. Protein product: CASSQQGEGSYNEQFF.

There are a few counts of this clone. An end of the junction differs from the germline gene, which may be a read error. The CDR3 loop reads CASSLAGLADTQYF. The CDR3 region has the DNA TGTGCTAGCAGCTTAGCGGGGCTGGCAGATACGCAGTATTTT. The genes are TRBV7-7 and TRBJ2-3, with 8 bases that match TRBD2. The CDR3 has 14 amino acids. Per germline, CDR1 SSHAT and CDR2 FNYEAQ (reference sequence).